This TCR beta chain was identified in a study of T cell responses to AZD1222 COVID-19 vaccine. Study-level findings and limits: Donors were chiefly white British, with a greater number of females, and clonal diversity was perhaps underestimated.

Produced via immunoSEQ multiplex PCR; TCRdb's table is partial and in-frame only. The table lists about 110,000 clones, more than 75% of them singletons. J lost 1 base, V lost 0 bases, and 5 bases had no gene match. Germline V gene sequence: CDR1 SNHLY, CDR2 FYNNEI. This CDR3 spans 17 amino acids. With respect to this clone: Antigen unknown.

The gene calls are TRBV2 and TRBJ2-1; 8 nucleotides match TRBD2. This specimen was peripheral blood, taken on day 0 of AZD1222 vaccination. The clonotype originates from an adult in good health. This CDR3 reads CASSEAGLAPSYNEQFF. CDR3 coding DNA: TGTGCCAGCAGTGAAGCTGGACTAGCACCTTCCTACAATGAGCAGTTCTTC. Full variable domain (missing parts from reference TRBV2 and TRBJ2-1): EPEVTQTPSHQVTQMGQEVILRCVPISNHLYFYWYRQILGQKVEFLVSFYNNEISEKSEIFDDQFSVERPDGSNFTLKIRSTKLEDSAMYFCASSEAGLAPSYNEQFFGPGTRLTVL.